These T cell receptor beta chains were read from a single sample in a study of cytomegalovirus exposure and HLA in healthy donors. The method was immunoSEQ multiplex PCR; TCRdb's version includes in-frame clones alone and lacks a portion of them. Of 150,000 to 200,000 clones in the sample, 72% were seen once. Input material: PBMCs. These receptors all stem from a human donor in good health. Both conserved end residues are part of each CDR3. The D gene is left open where the match is weak. The size of a clone is reported for some rows only, either as once, few or many, or as a class for expanded clones.

>few|TRBJ2-7|15|TRBD1|TRBV7-6
CASSARTGSIYEQYF
TGTGCCAGCAGCGCCAGGACAGGGTCGATCTACGAGCAGTACTTC
>.|TRBJ2-5|15|.|TRBV4-1
CASSQAETSRETQYF
TGCGCCAGCAGCCAAGCTGAGACTAGTCGGGAGACCCAGTACTTC
>.|TRBJ1-2|15|.|TRBV5-1
CASSPETGPNYGYTF
TGCGCCAGCAGCCCAGAGACAGGACCTAACTATGGCTACACCTTC
>.|TRBJ2-1|17|TRBD1|TRBV15
CATSSSRDRAAYNEQFF
TGTGCCACCAGCTCGTCCCGGGACAGGGCCGCCTACAATGAGCAGTTCTTC
>few|TRBJ2-7|14|.|TRBV7-3
CASSLSGLANEQYF
TGTGCCAGCAGCTTAAGTGGGCTAGCCAACGAGCAGTACTTC
>.|TRBJ2-1|16|.|TRBV7-8
CASSLARPRGSNEQFF
TGTGCCAGCAGCTTGGCCCGGCCCCGAGGCTCCAATGAGCAGTTCTTC
>.|TRBJ2-7|13|.|TRBV10-3
CAISESKGSEQYF
TGTGCCATCAGTGAGTCGAAAGGGAGCGAGCAGTACTTC
>.|TRBJ1-2|15|TRBD1|TRBV6-5
CASSFQGQALGGYTF
TGTGCCAGCAGTTTCCAGGGACAGGCCCTCGGGGGCTACACCTTC
>.|TRBJ1-6|13|.|TRBV5-1
CASSLRGDSPLHF
TGCGCCAGCAGCTTGCGCGGGGATTCACCCCTCCACTTT
>.|TRBJ2-1|13|.|TRBV6-5
CASSGAESNEQFF
TGTGCCAGCAGTGGAGCAGAATCCAATGAGCAGTTCTTC
>.|TRBJ2-3|17|TRBD2|TRBV7-6
CASSAGLAGGLQDTQYF
TGTGCCAGCAGCGCCGGACTAGCGGGGGGGCTTCAAGATACGCAGTATTTT
>.|TRBJ1-5|15|TRBD1|TRBV2
CASSDLQGGNQPQHF
TGTGCCAGCAGTGACTTGCAGGGGGGCAATCAGCCCCAGCATTTT
>few|TRBJ1-1|16|.|TRBV9
CASSVVRGGMNTEAFF
TGTGCCAGCAGCGTAGTTAGGGGAGGCATGAACACTGAAGCTTTCTTT
>.|TRBJ2-5|16|TRBD2|TRBV5-4
CASSPDSGGIGETQYF
TGTGCCAGCAGCCCAGATAGCGGGGGGATTGGAGAGACCCAGTACTTC
>.|TRBJ1-2|15|.|TRBV5-4
CASSLGTGRNYGYTF
TGTGCCAGCAGCTTGGGAACAGGCCGAAACTATGGCTACACCTTC
>.|TRBJ1-1|17|.|TRBV29-1
CSVDNRNTGRGRTEAFF
TGCAGCGTTGATAACAGGAACACCGGCAGGGGACGGACTGAAGCTTTCTTT
>.|TRBJ1-5|13|TRBD1|TRBV6-1
CASRQGPREPQHF
TGTGCCAGCCGACAGGGGCCAAGGGAGCCCCAGCATTTT
>.|TRBJ2-5|13|TRBD1|TRBV5-1
CASSPGGVETQYF
TGCGCCAGCAGCCCAGGGGGCGTAGAGACCCAGTACTTC
>.|TRBJ1-5|16|.|TRBV6-6
CASSYEARGSNQPQHF
TGTGCCAGCAGTTATGAGGCACGCGGGAGCAATCAGCCCCAGCATTTT
>.|TRBJ1-1|13|TRBD1|TRBV25-1
CASKDRAHTEAFF
TGTGCCAGCAAAGACAGGGCCCACACTGAAGCTTTCTTT
>.|TRBJ1-2|15|TRBD1|TRBV9
CASSVTGDWNYGYTF
TGTGCCAGCAGCGTTACAGGGGATTGGAACTATGGCTACACCTTC
>many|TRBJ1-5|15|TRBD1|TRBV29-1
CSVQATGAGNQPQHF
TGCAGCGTTCAAGCCACAGGGGCCGGCAATCAGCCCCAGCATTTT
>.|TRBJ2-1|15|TRBD2|TRBV7-9
CASSQTSGGAGEQFF
TGTGCCAGCAGCCAAACTAGCGGGGGGGCCGGGGAGCAGTTCTTC
>.|TRBJ1-2|14|TRBD1|TRBV6-1
CASSAGGAGYGYTF
TGTGCCAGCAGCGCAGGGGGCGCGGGCTATGGCTACACCTTC
>.|TRBJ2-2|13|.|TRBV6-1
CASSVRGTGELFF
TGTGCCAGCAGTGTCAGGGGCACCGGGGAGCTGTTTTTT
>.|TRBJ2-1|16|.|TRBV10-2
CASSTRLGAVYNEQFF
TGCGCCAGCAGCACCAGACTAGGGGCCGTCTACAATGAGCAGTTCTTC
>.|TRBJ2-3|16|.|TRBV5-1
CASSLEGALTTDTQYF
TGCGCCAGCAGCTTGGAAGGGGCCCTTACCACAGATACGCAGTATTTT
>.|TRBJ1-1|13|.|TRBV19
CASTFSGNTEAFF
TGTGCCAGTACCTTCTCGGGGAACACTGAAGCTTTCTTT
>many|TRBJ2-7|14|TRBD1|TRBV10-1
CASSAGDSALGQYF
TGCGCCAGCAGCGCCGGGGACAGCGCGCTGGGGCAGTACTTC
>.|TRBJ1-2|11|.|TRBV20-1
CSAAPPEGYTF
TGCAGTGCCGCCCCACCGGAGGGCTACACCTTC
>.|TRBJ2-1|14|TRBD1|TRBV9
CASSAGTGGNEQFF
TGTGCCAGCAGCGCCGGGACAGGGGGGAATGAGCAGTTCTTC
>.|TRBJ1-2|15|.|TRBV25-1
CASSGVSAGEHGYTF
TGTGCCAGCAGTGGTGTTAGTGCAGGGGAACATGGCTACACCTTC
>.|TRBJ1-1|15|.|TRBV7-9
CASSQSQGGNTEAFF
TGTGCCAGCAGCCAGAGTCAGGGAGGGAACACTGAAGCTTTCTTT
>.|TRBJ2-3|15|.|TRBV7-7
CASSLGPGSTDTQYF
TGTGCTAGCAGCTTAGGCCCAGGGAGCACAGATACGCAGTATTTT
>.|TRBJ2-5|14|.|TRBV10-3
CAISDPPARETQYF
TGTGCCATCAGTGACCCCCCCGCGAGGGAGACCCAGTACTTC
>.|TRBJ2-7|14|TRBD1|TRBV7-9
CASSLLKGANEQYF
TGTGCCAGCAGCTTATTGAAGGGGGCGAACGAGCAGTACTTC
>.|TRBJ2-7|14|TRBD1|TRBV7-2
CASSFIQGAYEQYF
TGTGCCAGCAGCTTTATACAGGGGGCATACGAGCAGTACTTC
>.|TRBJ2-7|18|TRBD2|TRBV30
CAWISTLAGAGGRHEQYF
TGTGCCTGGATCTCCACGCTAGCGGGGGCCGGAGGTCGTCACGAGCAGTACTTC
>.|TRBJ2-7|13|TRBD2|TRBV27
CASSLGTTYEQYF
TGTGCCAGCAGTTTAGGGACTACCTACGAGCAGTACTTC
>.|TRBJ2-3|15|TRBD1|TRBV5-1
CASSPGTGVTDTQYF
TGCGCCAGCAGCCCCGGGACAGGGGTGACAGATACGCAGTATTTT
>few|TRBJ2-2|13|TRBD2|TRBV7-3
CASSFGLAGELFF
TGTGCCAGCAGCTTTGGACTAGCCGGGGAGCTGTTTTTT
>.|TRBJ2-1|14|TRBD2|TRBV5-4
CASSPERGRDEQFF
TGTGCCAGCAGCCCTGAGCGGGGTCGGGATGAGCAGTTCTTC
>.|TRBJ2-2|15|TRBD1|TRBV5-1
CASSFGQGLSGELFF
TGCGCCAGCAGCTTTGGACAGGGGCTGAGCGGGGAGCTGTTTTTT
>.|TRBJ1-2|13|.|TRBV10-3
CAISEGENYGYTF
TGTGCCATCAGTGAGGGGGAGAACTATGGCTACACCTTC
>.|TRBJ1-5|16|.|TRBV21-1
CASSKVSRQGCQPQHF
TGTGCCAGCAGCAAAGTATCGAGACAGGGGTGTCAGCCCCAGCATTTT